Shown below are 7 T cell receptor beta chains from a single sample sequenced in a study of blood T cell repertoires in COVID-19. Profiled with immunoSEQ multiplex PCR; TCRdb holds only in-frame clones, not every one. Here the sample spans approximately 200,000 clones, about 83% being singletons. Source material: PBMCs or T cells enriched from blood (not recorded which). These receptors were taken from a woman aged 25 to 45 who had recovered from COVID-19.

The chain uses TRBV5-1 and TRBJ1-1; D is uncertain. Trimming stripped 1 base from V and 0 bases from J, with 19 bases between. CDR1 is SGHRS and CDR2 is YFSETQ in the germline V gene. The CDR3 covers 18 residues. CDR3 DNA: TGCGCCAGCAGCTTGTCTGGCAGCGCAAACCTAATGAACACTGAAGCTTTCTTT. Protein: CASSLSGSANLMNTEAFF. The full variable domain, with the rest looked up from reference TRBV5-1 and TRBJ1-1, is KAGVTQTPRYLIKTRGQQVTLSCSPISGHRSVSWYQQTPGQGLQFLFEYFSETQRNKGNFPGRFSGRQFSNSRSEMNVSTLELGDSALYLCASSLSGSANLMNTEAFFGQGTRLTVV.

The chain combines TRBV7-8 with TRBJ2-1, with 10 bases aligning to TRBD1. V dropped 5 bases and J dropped 7; count of bases not matched to a gene: 11. Looked up from germline, CDR1 is SGHVS and CDR2 is FQNEAQ. The CDR3 covers 16 residues. DNA for the CDR3: TGTGCCAGCAGCGGAAAAGACAGGGGGCAGTGGAATGAGCAGTTCTTC. This translates into CASSGKDRGQWNEQFF.

The chain couples TRBV19 to TRBJ1-4; D may be TRBD1 (6 bases). V lost 6 bases to trimming and J lost 6 bases, with 14 bases between them. Germline-derived CDR1 and CDR2 are LNHDA and SQIVND (reference sequence). The CDR3 loop spans 14 amino acids. CDR3 DNA: TGTGCCAGTAGATCGGGGGGGCAGGATGAAAAACTGTTTTTT. The encoded protein is CASRSGGQDEKLFF. The full variable domain, in which reference TRBV19 and TRBJ1-4 provide the parts outside the CDR3, is DGGITQSPKYLFRKEGQNVTLSCEQNLNHDAMYWYRQDPGQGLRLIYYSQIVNDFQKGDIAEGYSVSREKKESFPLTVTSAQKNPTAFYLCASRSGGQDEKLFFGSGTQLSVL.

CDR3 nucleotide sequence: TGTGCCAGCCGTAACGGGGAGACCCAGTACTTC. Protein product: CASRNGETQYF. The chain links TRBV6-5 to TRBJ2-5; D remains unclear. Germline values: CDR1 MNHEY, CDR2 SVGAGI. This CDR3 comprises 11 residues. Between the trimmed V and J ends, which lost 8 bases and 5 bases, there was a span of 9 bases.

The V call is TRBV7-9, the J call TRBJ1-6; D is possibly TRBD1 (5 bases). The CDR3 has 14 residues. Germline-derived CDR1 and CDR2 are SEHNR and FQNEAQ (reference sequence). With 5 bases removed from V and 9 bases from J, the gap between germline ends came to 14 bases. The CDR3, as DNA: TGTGCCAGCAGCCATCCCACAGGCGGTTCACCCCTCCACTTT. Its translation is CASSHPTGGSPLHF.

The V gene is TRBV10-3, the J gene TRBJ1-2; TRBD1 matches 9 bases. Trimming took 6 bases from V and 7 from J; bases not matched to a gene: 12. This CDR3 is 15 amino acids long. CDR1 is ENHRY and CDR2 is SYGVKD in the germline V gene. The CDR3 loop is CAIRPATGTGTGYTF. CDR3 nucleotide sequence: TGTGCCATCAGGCCCGCTACCGGGACAGGGACTGGCTACACCTTC.

The chain recombines TRBV6-5 with TRBJ1-1; the D gene is possibly TRBD1 (6 bases). The CDR3 is 13 residues long. Per germline, CDR1 MNHEY and CDR2 SVGAGI. V was pared by 5 bases and J by 6 bases, with 13 bases between. The CDR3 region has the DNA TGTGCCAGCAGTCGCAAACAGGGCGCTGAAGCTTTCTTT. Translation gives CASSRKQGAEAFF.